This T cell receptor (beta chain) came from a study of T cell changes during pregnancy in multiple sclerosis. The CDR3 has 15 amino acids. From germline, CDR1 is SGDLS and CDR2 YYNGEE. Deletions cut 4 bases from V and 5 bases from J, with 18 bases between. The protocol was immunoSEQ multiplex PCR, while the TCRdb copy is restricted to in-frame clones and leaves out a portion. The sample lists about 77,000 clones, 85% to 95% occurring once. The sequence was obtained from a female donor in good health, enrolled as a control in a pregnancy study. V usage is TRBV9 and J usage is TRBJ2-5; D is uncertain. The source was peripheral blood, collected after pregnancy. In DNA form, the CDR3 reads TGTGCCAGCAGCCCCCAACCGACTTCTCTCGAGACCCAGTACTTC. It specifies CASSPQPTSLETQYF.